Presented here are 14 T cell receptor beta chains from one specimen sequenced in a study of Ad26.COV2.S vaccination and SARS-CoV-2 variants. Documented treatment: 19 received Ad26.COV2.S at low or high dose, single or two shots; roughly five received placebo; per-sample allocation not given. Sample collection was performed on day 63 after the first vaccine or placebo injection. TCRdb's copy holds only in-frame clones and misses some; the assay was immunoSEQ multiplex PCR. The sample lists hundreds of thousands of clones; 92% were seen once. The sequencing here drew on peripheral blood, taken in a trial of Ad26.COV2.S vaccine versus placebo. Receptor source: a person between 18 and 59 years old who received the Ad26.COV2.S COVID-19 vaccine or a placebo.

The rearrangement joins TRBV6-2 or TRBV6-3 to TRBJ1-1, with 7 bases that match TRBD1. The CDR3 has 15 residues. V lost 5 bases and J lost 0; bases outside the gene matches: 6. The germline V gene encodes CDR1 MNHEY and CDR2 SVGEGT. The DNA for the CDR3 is TGTGCCAGCAGTCATTTGGGACAGCTGAACACTGAAGCTTTCTTT. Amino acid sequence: CASSHLGQLNTEAFF.

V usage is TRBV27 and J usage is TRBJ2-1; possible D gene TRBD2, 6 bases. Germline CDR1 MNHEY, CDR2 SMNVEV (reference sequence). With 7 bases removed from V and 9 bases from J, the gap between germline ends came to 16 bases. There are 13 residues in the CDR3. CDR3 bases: TGTGCCAGCATAGAGGGTCGGGGAGGTGAGCAGTTCTTC. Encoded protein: CASIEGRGGEQFF.

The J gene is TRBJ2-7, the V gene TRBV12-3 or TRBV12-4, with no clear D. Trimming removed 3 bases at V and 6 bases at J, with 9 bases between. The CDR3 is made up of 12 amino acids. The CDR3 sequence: CASSFSGGEQYF. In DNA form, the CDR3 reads TGTGCCAGCAGTTTTTCAGGCGGCGAGCAGTACTTC.

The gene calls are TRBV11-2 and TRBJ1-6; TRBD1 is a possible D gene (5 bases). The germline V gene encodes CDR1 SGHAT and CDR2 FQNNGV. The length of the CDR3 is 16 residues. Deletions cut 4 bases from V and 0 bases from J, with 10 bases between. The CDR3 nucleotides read TGTGCCAGCAGCTGGGACGCTAACTCCTATAATTCACCCCTCCACTTT. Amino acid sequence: CASSWDANSYNSPLHF. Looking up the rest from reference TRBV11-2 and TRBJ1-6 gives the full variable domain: EAGVAQSPRYKIIEKRQSVAFWCNPISGHATLYWYQQILGQGPKLLIQFQNNGVVDDSQLPKDRFSAERLKGVDSTLKIQPAKLEDSAVYLCASSWDANSYNSPLHFGNGTRLTVT.

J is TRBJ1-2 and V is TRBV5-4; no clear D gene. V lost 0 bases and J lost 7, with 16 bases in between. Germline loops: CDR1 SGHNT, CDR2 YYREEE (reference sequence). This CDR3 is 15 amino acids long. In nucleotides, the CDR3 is TGTGCCAGCAGCTTGGGGGGTCTGGGGTTTGGTGGCTACACCTTC. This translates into CASSLGGLGFGGYTF.

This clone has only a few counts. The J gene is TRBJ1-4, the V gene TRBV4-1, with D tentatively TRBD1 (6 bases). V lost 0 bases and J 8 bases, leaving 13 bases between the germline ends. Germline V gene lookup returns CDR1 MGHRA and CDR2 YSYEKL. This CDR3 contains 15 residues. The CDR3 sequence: CASSQDRGRGEKLFF. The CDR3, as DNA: TGCGCCAGCAGCCAAGATCGGGGGCGTGGAGAAAAACTGTTTTTT.

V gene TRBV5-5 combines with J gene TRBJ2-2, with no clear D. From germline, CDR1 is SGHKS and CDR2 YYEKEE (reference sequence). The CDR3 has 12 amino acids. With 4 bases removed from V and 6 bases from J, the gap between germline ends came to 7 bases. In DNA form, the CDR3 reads TGTGCCAGCAGCCAAGTACCCGGGGAGCTGTTTTTT. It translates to CASSQVPGELFF.

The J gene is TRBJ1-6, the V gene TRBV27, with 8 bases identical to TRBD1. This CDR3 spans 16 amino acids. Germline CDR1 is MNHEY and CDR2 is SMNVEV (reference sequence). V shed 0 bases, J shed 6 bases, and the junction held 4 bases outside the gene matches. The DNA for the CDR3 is TGTGCCAGCAGTTTATCGGGGACAGGTAGTAATTCACCCCTCCACTTT. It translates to CASSLSGTGSNSPLHF.

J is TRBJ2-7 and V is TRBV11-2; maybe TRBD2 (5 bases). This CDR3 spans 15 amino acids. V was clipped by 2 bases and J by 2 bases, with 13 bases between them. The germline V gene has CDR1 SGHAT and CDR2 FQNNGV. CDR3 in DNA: TGTGCCAGCAGCTTATTTTGGACTCAGACCTACGAGCAGTACTTC. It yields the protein CASSLFWTQTYEQYF.

The CDR3, as DNA: TGTGCCAGTAGTATAGTTGTGGTTTGGAACACTGAAGCTTTCTTT. Its translation is CASSIVVVWNTEAFF. This chain joins TRBV19 and TRBJ1-1; the D is unclear. Germline V gene data show CDR1 as LNHDA and CDR2 as SQIVND (reference sequence). CDR3 length: 15 amino acids. Trimming stripped 1 base from V and 1 base from J, with 10 bases between.

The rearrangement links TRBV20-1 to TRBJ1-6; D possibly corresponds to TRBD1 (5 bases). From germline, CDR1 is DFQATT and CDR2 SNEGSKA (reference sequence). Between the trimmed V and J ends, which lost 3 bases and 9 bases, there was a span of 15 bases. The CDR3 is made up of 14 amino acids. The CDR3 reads CSASLARALSPLHF. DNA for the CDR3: TGCAGTGCTAGTTTGGCCAGGGCACTTTCACCCCTCCACTTT.

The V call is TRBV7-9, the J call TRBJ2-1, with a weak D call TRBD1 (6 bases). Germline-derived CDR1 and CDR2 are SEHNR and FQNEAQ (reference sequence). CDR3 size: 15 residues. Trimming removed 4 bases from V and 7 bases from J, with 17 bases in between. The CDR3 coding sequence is TGTGCCAGCAGCTACCGGGACACGTGGGGAAATGAGCAGTTCTTC. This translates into CASSYRDTWGNEQFF.

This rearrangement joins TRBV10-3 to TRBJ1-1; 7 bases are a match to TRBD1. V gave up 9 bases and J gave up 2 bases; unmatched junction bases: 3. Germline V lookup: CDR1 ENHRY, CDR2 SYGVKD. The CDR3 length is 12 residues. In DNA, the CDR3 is TGTGCCATGGGGACAGCCAACACTGAAGCTTTCTTT. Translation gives CAMGTANTEAFF.

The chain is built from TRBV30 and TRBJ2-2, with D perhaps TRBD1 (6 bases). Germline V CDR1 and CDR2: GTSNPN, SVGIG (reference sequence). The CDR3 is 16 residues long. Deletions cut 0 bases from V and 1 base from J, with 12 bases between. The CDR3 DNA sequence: TGTGCCTGGAGTGTACGGATGGACAGGAACACCGGGGAGCTGTTTTTT. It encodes CAWSVRMDRNTGELFF.